Detailed here is one TCR beta chain. The germline CDR1 and CDR2 sequences are MDHEN and SYDVKM. The CDR3 contains 15 residues. The V gene end was trimmed by 5 bases and the J gene end by 3 bases; junction bases not matched to a gene: 4. This sample stems from a study of T cell responses to AZD1222 COVID-19 vaccine. Produced via immunoSEQ multiplex PCR; TCRdb's table is partial and in-frame only. Seen here are some 140,000 clones, around nine tenths observed once, and the top ten hold around 5%. The sequence came from an adult in good health. The sequencing here drew on peripheral blood, taken on day 0 of AZD1222 vaccination. This chain connects TRBV28 to TRBJ2-1; 10 bases are a match to TRBD2. The CDR3 spells CASSPRTSGYNEQFF. Written as DNA, the CDR3 is TGTGCCAGCAGTCCCCGGACTAGCGGCTACAATGAGCAGTTCTTC. Full variable domain (missing parts from reference TRBV28 and TRBJ2-1): DVKVTQSSRYLVKRTGEKVFLECVQDMDHENMFWYRQDPGLGLRLIYFSYDVKMKEKGDIPEGYSVSREKKERFSLILESASTNQTSMYLCASSPRTSGYNEQFFGPGTRLTVL.